This T cell receptor beta chain was identified in a study of T cells in Graves' hyperthyroidism and ophthalmopathy. Each 10 ml fresh peripheral blood draw supplied the PBMCs. Trimming removed 5 bases at V and 0 bases at J, with 5 bases between. Per the germline V gene, CDR1 is MDHEN and CDR2 is SYDVKM. The CDR3 contains 14 residues. This clonotype showed up many times. Amplification yielded TCR beta CDR3 regions, with RNA transcripts as the source. The HTBI primer set was used in a first-round RT-PCR of the TCR CDR3. TCRdb fed the multiplex PCR reads into MiXCR, producing one record per CDR3 protein. Found here are roughly 700,000 distinct CDR3 sequences, about 15% of them singletons; the top ten hold roughly 10%.

This chain connects TRBV28 to TRBJ2-6; D is ambiguous. This sequence originates from a woman between 18 and 29 years old with Graves' hyperthyroidism. Material: blood. DNA for the CDR3: TGTGCCAGCAGTAGGAGCTCTGGGGCCAACGTCCTGACTTTC. Protein product: CASSRSSGANVLTF.